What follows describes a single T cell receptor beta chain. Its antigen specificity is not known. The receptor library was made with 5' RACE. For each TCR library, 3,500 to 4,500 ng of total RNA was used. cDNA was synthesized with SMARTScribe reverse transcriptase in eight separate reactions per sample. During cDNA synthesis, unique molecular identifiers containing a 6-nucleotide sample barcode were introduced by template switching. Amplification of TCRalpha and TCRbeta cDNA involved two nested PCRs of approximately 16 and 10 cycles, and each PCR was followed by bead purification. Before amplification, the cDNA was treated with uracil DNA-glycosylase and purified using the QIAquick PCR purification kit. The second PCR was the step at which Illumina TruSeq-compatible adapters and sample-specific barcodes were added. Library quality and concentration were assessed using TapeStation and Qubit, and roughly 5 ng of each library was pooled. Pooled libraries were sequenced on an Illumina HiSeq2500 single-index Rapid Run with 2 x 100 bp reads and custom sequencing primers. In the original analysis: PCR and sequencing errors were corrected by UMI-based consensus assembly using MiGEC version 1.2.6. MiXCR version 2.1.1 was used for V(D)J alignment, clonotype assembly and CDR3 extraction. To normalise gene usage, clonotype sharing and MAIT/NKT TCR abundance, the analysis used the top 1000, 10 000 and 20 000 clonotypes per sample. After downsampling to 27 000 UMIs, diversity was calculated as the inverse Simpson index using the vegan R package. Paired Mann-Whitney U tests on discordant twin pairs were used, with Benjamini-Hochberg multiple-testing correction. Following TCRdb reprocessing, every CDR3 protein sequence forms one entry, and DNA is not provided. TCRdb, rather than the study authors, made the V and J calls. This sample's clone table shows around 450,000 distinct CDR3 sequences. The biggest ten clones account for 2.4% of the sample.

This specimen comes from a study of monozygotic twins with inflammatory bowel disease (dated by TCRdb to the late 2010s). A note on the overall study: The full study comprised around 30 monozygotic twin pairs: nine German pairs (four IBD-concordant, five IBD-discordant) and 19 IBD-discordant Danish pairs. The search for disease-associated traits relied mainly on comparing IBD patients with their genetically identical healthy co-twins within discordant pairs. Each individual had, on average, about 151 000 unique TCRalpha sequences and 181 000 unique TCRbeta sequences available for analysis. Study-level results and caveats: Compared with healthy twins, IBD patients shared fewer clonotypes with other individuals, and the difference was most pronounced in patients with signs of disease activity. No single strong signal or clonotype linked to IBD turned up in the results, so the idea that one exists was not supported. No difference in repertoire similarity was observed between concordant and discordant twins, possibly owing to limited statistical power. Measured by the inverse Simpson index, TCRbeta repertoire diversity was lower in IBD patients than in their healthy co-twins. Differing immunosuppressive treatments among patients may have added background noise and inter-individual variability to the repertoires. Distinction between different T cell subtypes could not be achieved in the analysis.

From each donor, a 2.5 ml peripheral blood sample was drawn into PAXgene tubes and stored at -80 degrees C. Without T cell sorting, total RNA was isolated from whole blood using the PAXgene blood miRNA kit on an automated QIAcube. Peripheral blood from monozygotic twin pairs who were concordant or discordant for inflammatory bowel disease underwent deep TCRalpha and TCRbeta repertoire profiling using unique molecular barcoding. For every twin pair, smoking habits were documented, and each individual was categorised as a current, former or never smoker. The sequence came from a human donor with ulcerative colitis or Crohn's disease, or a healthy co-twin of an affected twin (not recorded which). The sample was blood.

The CDR3 sequence is CASSLGQGSSPLHF. The V and J genes are TRBV7-2 and TRBJ1-6; absent DNA, TCRdb's TRBD1 call cannot be checked. CDR1 and CDR2, looked up from the germline V gene, are SGHTA and FQGNSA. The CDR3 sequence holds 14 residues, the cysteine and phenylalanine included. No DNA is listed.